This is a list of T cell receptor beta chains from one sample in a study of tumor-infiltrating lymphocytes in localized non-small cell lung cancer. TCRdb keeps only in-frame clones here, not all; method: immunoSEQ multiplex PCR. The repertoire has 9,500 to 15,000 clones, about 76% of them found once; the top ten carry about a sixth. Specimen: uninvolved lung tissue not adjacent to the tumor. The receptors derive from a human donor with non-small cell lung cancer. Each CDR3 is given with its conserved first and last residue. Each record gives: D gene, J gene, V gene, clone size, CDR3 protein, CDR3 DNA. A D gene is named only where the DNA matches it firmly. Clone size is given for some rows only: seen once, a few or many times, or a class if the clone is expanded.

D: .
J: TRBJ1-6
V: TRBV7-9
size: .
CDR3: CASSLVGNSPLHF
DNA: TGTGCCAGCAGCTTAGTAGGGAATTCACCCCTCCACTTT

D: .
J: TRBJ1-6
V: TRBV5-1
size: .
CDR3: CASSFGGGAGNSPLHF
DNA: TGCGCCAGCAGCTTTGGGGGGGGCGCGGGGAATTCACCCCTCCACTTT

D: .
J: TRBJ1-5
V: TRBV10-3
size: .
CDR3: CAISDWGDQPQHF
DNA: TGTGCCATCAGTGATTGGGGGGATCAGCCCCAGCATTTT

D: .
J: TRBJ2-3
V: TRBV5-1
size: .
CDR3: CASSSGTLGDTQYF
DNA: TGCGCCAGCAGCTCCGGGACCCTCGGAGATACGCAGTATTTT

D: .
J: TRBJ1-1
V: TRBV4-2
size: few
CDR3: CASSQDRRVKAFF
DNA: TGTGCCAGCAGCCAAGATAGGCGGGTGAAAGCTTTCTTT

D: .
J: TRBJ1-2
V: TRBV6-1
size: .
CDR3: CATGYPGYTF
DNA: TGTGCCACAGGGTATCCCGGCTACACCTTC

D: .
J: TRBJ1-1
V: TRBV2
size: .
CDR3: CASSVNGETEAFF
DNA: TGTGCCAGCAGTGTAAATGGGGAGACTGAAGCTTTCTTT

D: TRBD1
J: TRBJ2-7
V: TRBV2
size: .
CDR3: CANRDRDEQYF
DNA: TGTGCCAACCGGGACAGGGACGAGCAGTACTTC

D: .
J: TRBJ1-2
V: TRBV6-5
size: .
CDR3: CASSPGASLYGYTF
DNA: TGTGCCAGCAGTCCAGGGGCTTCCCTCTATGGCTACACCTTC

D: .
J: TRBJ2-1
V: TRBV6-5
size: .
CDR3: CASSYSGGWSYNEQFF
DNA: TGTGCCAGCAGTTACTCGGGGGGTTGGTCCTACAATGAGCAGTTCTTC

D: .
J: TRBJ2-7
V: TRBV5-4
size: once
CDR3: CASSLGVRGGSPYEQYF
DNA: TGTGCCAGCAGCTTGGGAGTCAGGGGCGGCAGCCCTTACGAGCAGTACTTC

D: TRBD1
J: TRBJ2-7
V: TRBV7-2
size: few
CDR3: CASSLHRGPYEQYF
DNA: TGTGCCAGCAGCTTACACAGGGGCCCCTACGAGCAGTACTTC

D: .
J: TRBJ2-1
V: TRBV2
size: .
CDR3: CASDIVGNEQFF
DNA: TGTGCCTCGGACATCGTTGGTAATGAGCAGTTCTTC

D: .
J: TRBJ2-5
V: TRBV9
size: .
CDR3: CASSPRGIQETQYF
DNA: TGTGCCAGCAGCCCTCGGGGGATCCAAGAGACCCAGTACTTC

D: .
J: TRBJ1-5
V: TRBV9
size: .
CDR3: CAPWDGRDQPQHF
DNA: TGTGCCCCTTGGGACGGGCGGGATCAGCCCCAGCATTTT

D: .
J: TRBJ1-1
V: TRBV30
size: hyperexpanded
CDR3: CAWSVGMGTNTEAFF
DNA: TGTGCCTGGAGTGTGGGCATGGGGACGAACACTGAAGCTTTCTTT

D: TRBD1
J: TRBJ2-7
V: TRBV30
size: few
CDR3: CAWGDRGFSSYEQYF
DNA: TGTGCCTGGGGGGACAGGGGCTTTTCTTCCTACGAGCAGTACTTC

D: .
J: TRBJ1-5
V: TRBV2
size: .
CDR3: CASSAEQGEQPQHF
DNA: TGTGCCAGCAGTGCGGAACAGGGAGAACAGCCCCAGCATTTT

D: .
J: TRBJ1-5
V: TRBV2
size: .
CDR3: CAGSTGADQPQHF
DNA: TGTGCCGGATCGACAGGAGCAGATCAGCCCCAGCATTTT

D: .
J: TRBJ2-3
V: TRBV7-3
size: .
CDR3: CASSPQSGYEEDTQYF
DNA: TGTGCCAGCAGCCCCCAGTCAGGGTATGAGGAAGATACGCAGTATTTT

D: .
J: TRBJ1-1
V: TRBV5-6
size: once
CDR3: CASSLLQGRYTEAFF
DNA: TGTGCCAGCAGCTTGTTGCAGGGTAGGTACACTGAAGCTTTCTTT

D: .
J: TRBJ1-2
V: TRBV7-8
size: .
CDR3: CASSSGPNFGYTF
DNA: TGTGCCAGCAGCTCCGGACCAAACTTTGGCTACACCTTC

D: .
J: TRBJ1-6
V: TRBV7-2
size: .
CDR3: CASSFAGWESPLHF
DNA: TGTGCCAGCAGCTTTGCAGGGTGGGAATCACCCCTCCACTTT

D: TRBD1
J: TRBJ2-7
V: TRBV5-1
size: .
CDR3: CASSLTGTDSPPYF
DNA: TGCGCCAGCAGCCTAACCGGGACAGACTCTCCTCCTTACTTC

D: TRBD1
J: TRBJ2-7
V: TRBV5-5
size: .
CDR3: CASSALGTGWEEQYF
DNA: TGTGCCAGCAGCGCCCTCGGGACAGGATGGGAGGAGCAGTACTTC

D: .
J: TRBJ1-5
V: TRBV2
size: .
CDR3: CASSDSNQPQHF
DNA: TGTGCCAGCAGTGACAGCAATCAGCCCCAGCATTTT